This T cell receptor (beta chain) was sequenced in a study of cytomegalovirus exposure and HLA in healthy donors. PCR primers comprised 60 Vbeta and 13 Jbeta primers. The table came from immunoSEQ multiplex PCR; TCRdb's copy has only in-frame clones and leaves some out. Altogether about 180,000 clones are present, more than 65% being singletons, with the ten largest covering around 1.2%. The germline V and J ends were trimmed by 6 bases and 3 bases, with 15 bases remaining between them. The CDR3 length is 15 residues. The V gene's germline CDR1 is MNHNY and CDR2 SVGAGI (reference sequence). The specimen was PBMCs. This rearrangement joins TRBV6-6 to TRBJ1-3, with D hard to call. This TCR came from a girl between 2 and 10 years old in good health and CMV-seropositive. CDR3 sequence: CASSLQSRFGNTIYF. Written as DNA, the CDR3 is TGTGCCAGCAGCCTACAGAGCCGCTTTGGAAACACCATATATTTT.